A single sample gave rise to the 2 T cell receptor beta chains below, sequenced in a study of cytomegalovirus exposure and HLA in healthy donors. The PCR made use of 60 Vbeta and 13 Jbeta primers. The protocol was immunoSEQ multiplex PCR, while the TCRdb copy is restricted to in-frame clones and leaves out a portion. The table shows approximately 200,000 clones, with roughly four fifths occurring only once. Sequenced: PBMCs. Source of these receptors: a man aged 30 to 45 in good health and CMV-seronegative.

The genes are TRBV2 and TRBJ2-7, with 12 nucleotides matching TRBD2. Germline CDR1 reads SNHLY; CDR2 reads FYNNEI. There are 18 residues in the CDR3. Trimming cost V 6 bases and J 7 bases; bases outside gene matches: 19. The DNA of the CDR3 is TGTGCCAGCAGCGGACAGATGGGGACTAGCGGGCCTATGGGGGAGCAGTACTTC. It specifies CASSGQMGTSGPMGEQYF.

This chain joins TRBV27 and TRBJ2-7; perhaps TRBD2 as D (6 bases). This CDR3 spans 12 amino acids. V lost 3 bases and J lost 9, with 12 bases in between. Germline-derived CDR1 and CDR2 are MNHEY and SMNVEV (reference sequence). CDR3: CASSFGTSRQYF. The DNA of the CDR3 is TGTGCCAGCAGTTTTGGTACTAGCAGGCAGTACTTC.